One sample yielded the 9 T cell receptor beta chains listed below, sequenced in a study of blood T cell repertoires in COVID-19. Clones were sequenced by immunoSEQ multiplex PCR, and TCRdb holds only the in-frame ones, with some missing. The repertoire holds roughly 99,000 clones, with around 83% as singletons. Sequencing was carried out using peripheral blood. The receptors stem from a man between 65 and 85 years old with acute or convalescent COVID-19.

The V gene is TRBV6-6, the J gene TRBJ1-1; no definite D call. Per germline, CDR1 MNHNY and CDR2 SVGAGI (reference sequence). The CDR3 covers 14 residues. Trimming removed 11 bases at V and 9 bases at J, with 25 bases between. The CDR3 spells CAGAREEGPAQAFF. Written as DNA, the CDR3 is TGTGCCGGCGCGAGGGAGGAAGGGCCAGCCCAAGCTTTCTTT.

The rearrangement links TRBV4-1 to TRBJ1-5, with TRBD1 identical over 8 bases. Trimming cost V 0 bases and J 7 bases; bases outside gene matches: 5. Germline lookup yields CDR1 MGHRA and CDR2 YSYEKL. The CDR3 has 15 amino acids. This CDR3 is CASSQDRQGYQPQHF. CDR3 coding DNA: TGCGCCAGCAGCCAAGATCGACAGGGGTACCAGCCCCAGCATTTT.

In the case of this clone: This sample also contains other DNA sequences that code for the same CDR3. The chain uses TRBV6-2 or TRBV6-3 and TRBJ1-5; D call uncertain. V lost 5 bases and J 7 bases, leaving 12 bases between the germline ends. Germline assignment: CDR1 MNHEY and CDR2 SVGEGT. The CDR3 is made up of 13 amino acids. DNA of the CDR3: TGTGCCAGCAGTCGAGGCGGAGACCAGCCCCAGCATTTT. Amino acid sequence: CASSRGGDQPQHF.

This clone showed up many times. The sample contains more than one DNA sequence encoding this CDR3. The genes are TRBV7-9 and TRBJ1-2, with 7 bases matching TRBD1. Germline V gene lookup returns CDR1 SEHNR and CDR2 FQNEAQ (reference sequence). V trimming: 8 bases; J trimming: 3 bases; junction bases outside the gene matches: 9. This CDR3 is 14 amino acids long. The CDR3 is CASARGGLDYGYTF. CDR3 DNA sequence: TGTGCCAGCGCCAGGGGGGGGCTAGACTATGGCTACACCTTC.

This chain joins TRBV2 and TRBJ2-3; D is undetermined. The V and J ends lost 3 bases and 2 bases respectively, with 12 bases between them. Germline values: CDR1 SNHLY, CDR2 FYNNEI. This CDR3 region has 15 residues. CDR3 amino acids: CASSDLNLYTDTQYF. Here the CDR3 DNA reads TGTGCCAGCAGTGACTTAAACTTATACACAGATACGCAGTATTTT.

V is TRBV20-1 and J is TRBJ2-5; TRBD2 matches 7 bases. In germline, CDR1 is DFQATT, CDR2 SNEGSKA (reference sequence). This CDR3 is built from 11 residues. With V trimmed by 5 bases and J by 4 bases, 1 base remained unmatched. In DNA form, the CDR3 reads TGCAGTGCTGGGAGGGGAGAGACCCAGTACTTC. Its translation: CSAGRGETQYF.

The chain carries TRBV19 and TRBJ2-7; 9 nucleotides agree with TRBD2. Germline CDR1 reads LNHDA; CDR2 reads SQIVND (reference sequence). V lost 4 bases and J lost 2; bases outside the gene matches: 6. The CDR3 runs 15 residues. The CDR3 loop is CASSKGASGAYEQYF. CDR3 DNA: TGTGCCAGTAGTAAAGGGGCTAGCGGGGCCTACGAGCAGTACTTC.

This clone was detected only a few times. The chain carries TRBV9 and TRBJ2-7, with D unclear. The length of the CDR3 is 14 residues. Germline V CDR1 and CDR2: SGDLS, YYNGEE. The V end was cut by 4 bases, the J end by 0 bases, with 11 bases between. The CDR3 sequence: CASSSSGSSYEQYF. CDR3 nucleotide sequence: TGTGCCAGCAGCTCCTCCGGGTCCTCCTACGAGCAGTACTTC.

This rearrangement joins TRBV7-3 to TRBJ2-1, with D possibly matching TRBD1 (6 bases). The germline V gene has CDR1 SGHTA and CDR2 FQGTGA. The V end lost 4 bases, the J end lost 7 bases, and 17 bases lay between the germline ends. The CDR3 length is 15 residues. The CDR3 sequence: CASSSIQGLGNEQFF. The CDR3 DNA sequence: TGTGCCAGCAGCTCCATACAGGGCCTGGGGAATGAGCAGTTCTTC.